This entry lists 23 T cell receptor beta chains sequenced from one sample in a study of T-cell reconstitution after alpha-beta-depleted transplantation in children. Unique molecular identifiers were incorporated during preparation of the TCRbeta library. TCRdb redid the calling of the PCR reads with MiXCR, one entry per CDR3 protein. The table has 100,000 or so distinct CDR3 sequences, over 6% seen once. The source material was PBMCs, sampled before TCRalphabeta/CD19-depleted stem cell transplant. Receptors originate from a boy aged 2 to 9 with acute lymphoblastic leukemia, due to receive a stem cell transplant.

This clonotype appeared many times. The V call is TRBV15, the J call TRBJ1-3; D unresolved. CDR1 is LNHNV and CDR2 is YYDKDF in the germline V gene (reference sequence). The CDR3 sequence is 15 residues long. Trimming pared 0 bases from V and 4 bases from J, leaving 10 bases between. In nucleotides, the CDR3 is TGTGCCACCAGCAGAGATCTACACAGAGGAAACACCATATATTTT. Its translation is CATSRDLHRGNTIYF.

The table lists this clonotype with a few counts. Compared with germline, one end of the junction differs, possibly owing to a read error. The V gene is TRBV14, the J gene TRBJ2-7; D may be TRBD1 (6 bases). This CDR3 region has 14 residues. CDR1 is SGHDN and CDR2 is FVKESK in the germline V gene. This chain's CDR3 is CASTQGQNSYEQYF. DNA of the CDR3: TGTGCCAGCACCCAAGGACAGAATAGTTACGAGCAGTACTTC.

The CDR3 region is CASSRMGVPGQPQHF. CDR3 sequence (DNA): TGTGCCAGCAGCCGAATGGGGGTTCCCGGTCAGCCCCAGCATTTT. The V gene is TRBV5-6, the J gene TRBJ1-5; D may be TRBD1 (5 bases). CDR1 and CDR2 from the germline V gene are SGHDT and YYEEEE. Trimming left V 4 bases short and J 6 bases short, with 17 bases between. This CDR3 contains 15 residues. Full variable domain (outside the CDR3, taken from reference TRBV5-6 and TRBJ1-5): DAGVTQSPTHLIKTRGQQVTLRCSPKSGHDTVSWYQQALGQGPQFIFQYYEEEERQRGNFPDRFSGHQFPNYSSELNVNALLLGDSALYLCASSRMGVPGQPQHFGDGTRLSIL.

The gene calls are TRBV5-1 and TRBJ2-5; 9 positions agree with TRBD1. This CDR3 comprises 15 residues. Germline lookup yields CDR1 SGHRS and CDR2 YFSETQ. With V trimmed by 4 bases and J by 2 bases, 6 bases remained unmatched. The CDR3 DNA follows: TGCGCCAGCAGCGCGGACAGGGGTTGGCAAGAGACCCAGTACTTC. Amino acid sequence: CASSADRGWQETQYF.

This clonotype was recorded many times. CDR3 sequence (DNA): TGTGCCAGCAGAAACAGTTACGAGCAGTACTTC. Translation: CASRNSYEQYF. J is TRBJ2-7 and V is TRBV6-2 or TRBV6-3; D remains unclear. The CDR3 runs 11 residues. The germline V gene encodes CDR1 MNHEY and CDR2 SVGEGT. V was clipped by 6 bases and J by 4 bases, with 7 bases between them.

The sample holds many counts of this clonotype. The rearrangement uses TRBV5-1 and TRBJ2-7, with a possible D match to TRBD2 (5 bases). This CDR3 spans 16 amino acids. Trimming removed 3 bases at V and 2 bases at J, with 18 bases between. The germline CDR1 and CDR2 sequences are SGHRS and YFSETQ. Here the CDR3 reads CASSSSGSVTAYEQYF. The CDR3 DNA is TGCGCCAGCAGCTCCTCCGGTAGCGTAACCGCCTACGAGCAGTACTTC.

This clonotype was detected many times. The chain recombines TRBV5-6 with TRBJ2-5; unclear D gene. This CDR3 is 14 amino acids long. The germline V gene has CDR1 SGHDT and CDR2 YYEEEE. Trimming left V 4 bases short and J 1 base short, with 11 bases between. The CDR3 bases are TGTGCCAGCAGCGAAGTGAGAGGCCAAGAGACCCAGTACTTC. It specifies CASSEVRGQETQYF.

Ten or more counts support this clonotype. The chain links TRBV2 to TRBJ2-5; D is uncertain. Looked up from germline, CDR1 is SNHLY and CDR2 is FYNNEI. Between the trimmed V and J ends, which lost 1 base and 5 bases, there was a span of 5 bases. This CDR3 comprises 12 residues. CDR3: CASSEVFETQYF. The CDR3 DNA reads as TGTGCCAGCAGTGAAGTGTTTGAGACCCAGTACTTC. The complete variable domain, with remaining parts taken from reference TRBV2 and TRBJ2-5, reads EPEVTQTPSHQVTQMGQEVILRCVPISNHLYFYWYRQILGQKVEFLVSFYNNEISEKSEIFDDQFSVERPDGSNFTLKIRSTKLEDSAMYFCASSEVFETQYFGPGTRLLVL.

This clonotype appeared a few times. This chain uses TRBV15 with TRBJ1-2; the D gene is possibly TRBD1 (6 bases). Trimming pared 5 bases from V and 6 bases from J, leaving 28 bases between. There are 18 residues in the CDR3. Germline loops: CDR1 LNHNV, CDR2 YYDKDF (reference sequence). This CDR3 is CATSAPTGRRGLLNGYTF. CDR3 nucleotides: TGTGCCACCAGCGCCCCTACAGGGCGGCGGGGACTCCTTAATGGCTACACCTTC. Drawing the rest from reference TRBV15 and TRBJ1-2, the complete variable domain is DAMVIQNPRYQVTQFGKPVTLSCSQTLNHNVMYWYQQKSSQAPKLLFHYYDKDFNNEADTPDNFQSRRPNTSFCFLDIRSPGLGDTAMYLCATSAPTGRRGLLNGYTFGSGTRLTVV.

In its sample, this clonotype was seen a few times. The chain is built from TRBV14 and TRBJ2-3; the D is unclear. This CDR3 contains 12 residues. Trimming cost V 8 bases and J 4 bases, with 10 bases left between them. Germline CDR1 SGHDN, CDR2 FVKESK. CDR3 nucleotides: TGTGCCAGCGCCCACGGCTCAGATACGCAGTATTTT. Amino acids: CASAHGSDTQYF.

The gene calls are TRBV11-2 and TRBJ1-2; 8 bases are a match to TRBD1. With V trimmed by 5 bases and J by 0 bases, 11 bases remained unmatched. Per germline, CDR1 SGHAT and CDR2 FQNNGV. This CDR3 has 17 amino acids. The CDR3 here is CASSTSGGAGTNYGYTF. In DNA form, the CDR3 reads TGTGCCAGCAGCACCTCAGGGGGCGCGGGGACTAACTATGGCTACACCTTC.

This clonotype was observed at least ten times. J is TRBJ2-2 and V is TRBV2; 11 nucleotides line up with TRBD1. J lost 5 bases, V lost 6 bases, and 5 bases had no gene match. Germline V lookup: CDR1 SNHLY, CDR2 FYNNEI. The CDR3 length is 15 residues. The DNA for the CDR3 is TGTGCCAGCAGGGATGGGACAGGGGGAACCGGGGAGCTGTTTTTT. Residues: CASRDGTGGTGELFF.

This clonotype was counted many times. The rearrangement links TRBV4-1 to TRBJ1-5; no definite D call. Germline V CDR1 and CDR2: MGHRA, YSYEKL. Trimming took 7 bases from V and 0 from J, leaving 22 bases between them. The CDR3 length is 18 residues. CDR3 nucleotides: TGCGCCAGCACCGAAGATCCCGACCGACGACATAGCAATCAGCCCCAGCATTTT. It codes for CASTEDPDRRHSNQPQHF.

This clonotype was seen ten or more times. The gene calls are TRBV6-5 and TRBJ2-1, with D unclear. CDR1 and CDR2 (germline): MNHEY, SVGAGI. Trimming pared 9 bases from V and 3 bases from J, leaving 12 bases between. CDR3 length: 13 amino acids. CDR3 in amino acids: CASQDQDYNEQFF. CDR3 DNA sequence: TGTGCCAGTCAGGACCAAGACTACAATGAGCAGTTCTTC.

The chain is built from TRBV5-1 and TRBJ1-4, with D perhaps matching TRBD1 (6 bases). Germline-derived CDR1 and CDR2 are SGHRS and YFSETQ. The CDR3 sequence is 15 residues long. V was pared by 4 bases and J by 7 bases, with 17 bases between. The CDR3 is CASSALGTSSEKLFF. CDR3 sequence (DNA): TGCGCCAGCAGCGCGCTAGGGACATCGAGTGAAAAACTGTTTTTT.

This clonotype was picked up many times. This chain links TRBV7-2 with TRBJ2-1, with D possibly matching TRBD1 (5 bases). The CDR3 covers 18 residues. The V end was cut by 0 bases, the J end by 0 bases, with 15 bases between. The germline V gene has CDR1 SGHTA and CDR2 FQGNSA. CDR3 sequence: CASSLAILRVSSYNEQFF. For the CDR3, the DNA is TGTGCCAGCAGCTTAGCTATACTCAGGGTGAGCTCCTACAATGAGCAGTTCTTC.

This clonotype appeared many times. The chain is built from TRBV25-1 and TRBJ2-2; 9 nucleotides agree with TRBD1. The CDR3 is 15 amino acids. V was clipped by 2 bases and J by 3 bases; unmatched bases: 1. Germline-derived CDR1 and CDR2 are MGHDK and SYGVNS. The CDR3 nucleotides are TGTGCCAGCAGTGAACGGGACAGGGACACCGGGGAGCTGTTTTTT. Amino acid sequence: CASSERDRDTGELFF.

The sample holds a few counts of this clonotype. The rearrangement links TRBV20-1 to TRBJ2-1; the match to TRBD2 covers 8 bases. The CDR3 has 15 amino acids. V was clipped by 5 bases and J by 3 bases; unmatched bases: 9. Per germline, CDR1 DFQATT and CDR2 SNEGSKA (reference sequence). The CDR3 nucleotides read TGCAGTGCTCCACCCACTAGCGGCAACTACAATGAGCAGTTCTTC. Residues: CSAPPTSGNYNEQFF.

This clonotype was detected many times. The rearrangement links TRBV7-9 to TRBJ2-7; D may be TRBD1 or TRBD2 (6 bases each). The V gene lost 5 bases and the J gene lost 6 bases, with 17 bases spanning the gap. Germline assignment: CDR1 SEHNR and CDR2 FQNEAQ (reference sequence). The CDR3 covers 14 residues. The DNA of the CDR3 is TGTGCCAGCAGCGGAGGGGACACTGGGGGCGAGCAGTACTTC. It translates to CASSGGDTGGEQYF.

This clonotype was seen ten or more times. V usage is TRBV3-1 and J usage is TRBJ2-1; TRBD2 matches at 10 bases. Per the germline V gene, CDR1 is LGHDT and CDR2 is YNNKEL (reference sequence). The CDR3 loop spans 15 amino acids. Trimming at V came to 2 bases and at J to 2 bases, leaving 0 bases not matched to a gene. The DNA of the CDR3 is TGTGCCAGCAGCCAACTAGCGGGGGCCTACAATGAGCAGTTCTTC. The encoded protein is CASSQLAGAYNEQFF.

This clonotype was detected ten times or more. J is TRBJ2-3 and V is TRBV12-3 or TRBV12-4; D is possibly TRBD2 (5 bases). The ends were cut back, 6 bases at V and 2 bases at J, with 15 bases in the middle. This CDR3 has 15 residues. CDR3 residues: CASSYRTGNTDTQYF. The CDR3 nucleotides read TGTGCCAGCAGCTACCGGACTGGAAACACAGATACGCAGTATTTT.

This clonotype was seen ten or more times. J is TRBJ1-5 and V is TRBV12-3 or TRBV12-4; no clear D. The CDR3 length is 14 residues. Trimming took 6 bases from V and 5 from J, leaving 14 bases between them. CDR3 DNA: TGTGCCAGCAGCGATAAGCGTACGGATCAGCCCCAGCATTTT. Protein sequence: CASSDKRTDQPQHF.

The gene calls are TRBV10-2 and TRBJ1-5; D is undetermined. The CDR3 loop spans 16 amino acids. V lost 2 bases to trimming and J lost 2 bases, with 13 bases between them. Germline values: CDR1 WSHSY, CDR2 SAAADI. The CDR3 protein is CASSEPPYSGNQPQHF. The CDR3 DNA follows: TGCGCCAGCAGTGAGCCACCATACAGCGGCAATCAGCCCCAGCATTTT.